The clone carrying this TCR beta chain was detected many times. Unmatched junction bases numbered 10, after V lost 6 bases and J lost 7 bases. The CDR3 spans 16 residues. This sample stems from a study of T-cell memory formation after mild COVID-19. Study-level information: In these data, TCR clusters were largely donor specific.

TCRdb independently ran MiXCR on the 5' RACE reads; one entry per CDR3 protein. The data hold more than 250,000 distinct CDR3 sequences, with over 15% observed a single time. Sequences were obtained from PBMCs or a T cell subset sorted from them (not recorded which). The V call is TRBV12-3 or TRBV12-4, the J call TRBJ2-7, with TRBD2 identical over 15 bases. The source of this sequence is a young man who had mild COVID-19 (a few samples of this study predate the infection). Cell type and time point are not known. This CDR3 is CASSSPRTSGGGEQYF. For the CDR3, the DNA is TGTGCCAGCAGCTCCCCGCGGACTAGCGGGGGGGGGGAGCAGTACTTC.